This T cell receptor beta chain was obtained from a study of cytomegalovirus exposure and HLA in healthy donors. CDR3 length equals 16 residues. Study results and caveats: Among the most significant clusters, several appeared linked to common viral pathogens in a later analysis. The analysis excluded some indistinguishable V segments, including TRBV6-2 and TRBV6-3. Per a prior analysis, the majority of TCR beta V segments were productive roughly 90% or roughly 30% of the time. Cytomegalovirus-associated status was assigned to roughly 160 TCR beta chains.

A multiplex PCR was run with 60 Vbeta primers and 13 Jbeta primers. The assay was immunoSEQ multiplex PCR, and TCRdb's table has in-frame clones only and misses some. The sample contains some 200,000 clones, roughly 80% of which appear only once. A single count supports this clone. As yet, its antigen is unknown. The material sequenced was PBMCs. The source is a girl between 2 and 10 years old in good health and CMV-seronegative. V usage is TRBV21-1 and J usage is TRBJ1-1. TRBV21-1 is assigned pseudogene status. The CDR3 DNA sequence: TGTGCCAGCAGCAACTTTGAGGTCGGGATGAACACTGAAGCTTTCTTT. This sequence encodes CASSNFEVGMNTEAFF.